This TCR beta chain was captured by sequencing in a study of shared clonotypes between healthy human individuals. Study-wide points: Across a handful of donors, naive CD4 shared around 5%, naive CD8 more than 3%, memory CD4 roughly 2.3%, memory CD8 roughly 0.37%.

Produced via immunoSEQ multiplex PCR; TCRdb's table is partial and in-frame only. The table includes under 2,500,000 clones, under 97% detected once. About this clone: The target antigen is unknown.

The CDR3 is 15 residues long. CDR1 and CDR2 from the germline V gene are GTSNPN and SVGIG (reference sequence). V lost 4 bases, J lost 7 bases, and 8 bases stayed unmatched. Sequencing used naive CD4+ T cells sorted from blood. Subset of the sample: CD45RA+ positively selected. This sequence was found in a man aged 18-30 years in good health. The gene calls are TRBV30 and TRBJ1-6, with 9 bases matching TRBD1. CDR3 DNA sequence: TGTGCCTGGACCAGGGACAGGGCTGACAATTCACCCCTCCACTTT. Translated: CAWTRDRADNSPLHF.